This T cell receptor (beta chain) was recovered during a study of spatial heterogeneity in lung cancer. Study-wide background: The roughly 68 donors had untreated early-stage non-small cell lung cancer. Study-level findings and limits: Ubiquitous expanded tumor TCRs appeared in blood more at resection than follow-up.

Sample time point: blood at routine non-recurrence follow-up after resection. Whole RNA from tumor, nontumor lung or frozen PBMC was sequenced unsorted. Deletions cut 4 bases from V and 4 bases from J, with 13 bases between. Germline V lookup: CDR1 SEHNR, CDR2 FQNEAQ (reference sequence). The CDR3 covers 14 residues. Many counts were recorded for this clonotype. Its cognate antigen is unknown. The library protocol tagged each TCR cDNA with a unique molecular identifier. TCRdb reanalysed the 5' RACE reads using MiXCR and keeps one entry per CDR3 protein. The sample contains 15,000 to 20,000 distinct CDR3 sequences, 6.3% of which appear only once.

This specimen was PBMCs, taken at follow-up. J is TRBJ1-1 and V is TRBV7-9; TRBD1 is a possible D gene (5 bases). This clonotype was sampled from a male donor with early-stage non-small cell lung cancer. The CDR3 is CASSSQGSSTEAFF. CDR3 DNA sequence: TGTGCCAGCAGCTCCCAGGGATCCTCCACTGAAGCTTTCTTT.